This TCR beta chain was profiled in a study of HIV-infected children after antiretroviral therapy interruption (dated by TCRdb to the late 2010s). With respect to the entire study: The study included eight children, four on planned treatment interruption and four on continuous treatment, and all eight had a CD4+ count above 500 and a viral load below 50 copies/ml. In the continuous-treatment arm, samples from corresponding weeks 0, 48 and 150 were analyzed. Alongside measurements of thymic output, the study compared TCR repertoires of children on planned treatment interruption with TCR repertoires of children on continuous antiretroviral treatment. Interruption-arm samples came from week 0, week 12, end of interruption (week 24 or 48), and about 3 years after study end. The interruption group had a median age of approximately 9.5 years, compared with more than 7 years in the continuous treatment group. Exposure to EBV and CMV had been recorded for most participating children. General findings and caveats noted by the study authors: The sorted CD45RA+ naive cells might contain minor non-naive CD45RA+ populations, such as EMRA or stem memory cells. In the naive CD4+ repertoires of PTI patients, CDR3 sharing between time points dropped after the start of interruption, while many sequences were shared between the end of interruption and 3 years later. An increase in the naive CD4+ Gini coefficient was observed by the end of treatment interruption, suggesting clonal expansion, and a return to baseline was observed by 3 years. The low number of patients is a limitation and the data should be interpreted with caution.

This clonotype occurred many times. The antigen it recognizes is unknown. No base-level quality is on record; no much larger clone is a single base apart. The CDR3 runs 15 amino acids, cysteine and phenylalanine included. Left in the record is the CDR3 DNA by itself, 45 bases read in frame from the first base. The germline V end is reduced by 2 bases and the J end by 5 bases; junction bases left unmatched: 5. In the paper's terms, the treatment or condition label means: PENTA 11 planned treatment interruption arm or continuous ART arm. Children from the United Kingdom aged 2 to 15 years who had been given at least three-drug ART for at least 24 weeks were enrolled as participants. Cryopreserved PBMCs containing at least 5 million viable cells were needed, and a few candidate patients were excluded because their viable PBMC yield was low. Using a FACSAria III cell sorter, naive CD4+ CD45RA+ CD45RO- T cells were FACS-sorted out of thawed PBMCs. After sorting, the cells were fixed and RNA was extracted first with the RNeasy FFPE kit and then with the RNeasy Micro kit.

Libraries were made using 3' RACE. TCR libraries were built from RNA using a 3' RACE protocol with unique molecular identifiers to correct PCR amplification bias. As many as 12 amplicon libraries were pooled and then sequenced on an Illumina MiSeq using v2 2x250 paired-end chemistry. The authors' analysis ran thus. Decombinator was used to process the reads, assigning V and J genes and CDR3 and applying barcode-based correction of errors and PCR bias. Repertoires were subsampled to equal depth before Gini coefficients were calculated with the R ineq package. Three approaches were used to assess CDR3 similarity: GLIPH, Hamming distance and a shared triplet metric. TCRdb reprocessed the public reads (quality trimming at Q25 with fastp, clone calling with MiXCR) and kept in-frame beta chains. Each entry is one CDR3 protein sequence, shown with its most common DNA and genes. These V and J calls are TCRdb output, not the study's own analysis. The sample profile shows about 89,000 distinct CDR3 sequences; approximately 6.9% of them were found once. Of the sample, around 1.1% is held by the ten largest clones.

The V and J segments used are TRBV12-3 or TRBV12-4 and TRBJ2-1; TRBD2 matches 8 bases in the middle. Sample: CD45RA+ CD4+ T cells from PBMCs, pooled from several time points, taken from a donor given antiretroviral therapy, either interrupted or continuous. The cell subset or site label on this specimen signifies: naive CD4+ CD45RA+ CD45RO- T cells. The source of this sequence is a pool of human donors with HIV. The sequence in DNA is TGTGCCAGCAGTTTAACACTAGCGGAGGACAATGAGCAGTTCTTC. This sequence encodes CASSLTLAEDNEQFF.